These T cell receptor beta chains were read from a single sample in a study of immune cell composition in non-small cell lung cancer. Produced via immunoSEQ multiplex PCR; TCRdb's table is partial and in-frame only. The sample has under 3,500 clones; about 71% are singletons. Another study also made use of these data, one on CD4 T cells in lung cancer.

The sequenced material came from non-adjacent lung tissue. These receptors originate from a human donor with non-small cell lung cancer. CDR3s include the opening cysteine and the closing phenylalanine or tryptophan.

CDR3 length,J gene,V gene,CDR3 protein
15,TRBJ2-1,TRBV19,CASSPSASSYNEQFF
15,TRBJ2-5,TRBV6-5,CASTGLAGGRETQYF
16,TRBJ2-5,TRBV19,CASSQPGTSGQETQYF
14,TRBJ2-7,TRBV14,CASSQGFPSAAQYF
12,TRBJ1-1,TRBV29-1,CSVEEGRQLAFF
16,TRBJ2-7,TRBV7-3,CASSLTGTRGFGEQYF
16,TRBJ1-5,TRBV5-6,CASSANGQGSRQPQHF
15,TRBJ2-1,TRBV19,CASSMSAGGHNEQFF
16,TRBJ2-7,TRBV7-9,CASSSGQEGIFWEQYF
13,TRBJ2-1,TRBV27,CASSPGGMGSQFF
19,TRBJ2-2,TRBV7-8,CASSLAYQGLAGDTGELFF
15,TRBJ1-2,TRBV7-2,CASSFLDSRTYGYTF
12,TRBJ2-7,TRBV10-2,CASGGLVYEQYF
15,TRBJ2-1,TRBV7-6,CASSPQTSDYNEQFF
16,TRBJ2-3,TRBV5-6,CASNRGGTGLTDTQYF
14,TRBJ2-2,TRBV19,CASRGTGNTGELFF
15,TRBJ1-1,TRBV6-6,CASSYSQGVNTEAFF
14,TRBJ2-3,TRBV19,CASMSGRSTDTQYF
16,TRBJ2-7,TRBV10-2,CASSVGLAGGPYEQYF
14,TRBJ2-1,TRBV19,CASSRSGRATEQFF
14,TRBJ2-5,TRBV9,CASSPTGYGETQYF
15,TRBJ2-3,TRBV2,CASSDDGRAFHTQYF
14,TRBJ1-5,TRBV18,CASSPQENNQPQHF
14,TRBJ2-4,TRBV28,CASSFLGQGFIQYF
16,TRBJ1-2,TRBV21-1,CASSRVGGVSHYGYTF
15,TRBJ2-7,TRBV7-9,CASSSPVTGGYEQYF
13,TRBJ2-5,TRBV5-3,CASRGRTQETQYF
15,TRBJ2-2,TRBV11-3,CASSLGTGNTGELFF
14,TRBJ2-5,TRBV5-5,CASSLLHMRETQYF
14,TRBJ2-5,TRBV6-5,CASSPGVGRETQYF
13,TRBJ1-1,TRBV10-1,CASRQGLNTEAFF